This T cell receptor (beta chain) was sequenced during a study of blood T cells in healthy people across ages. Looking at the study overall: Capturing about one barcoded beta molecule per two T cells was achieved by template switching.

V was clipped by 1 base and J by 6 bases, with 18 bases between them. CDR3 length: 16 residues. Germline V gene data show CDR1 as SNHLY and CDR2 as FYNNEI. General study points: Diversity of TCR beta per million T cells declined in a roughly linear way with age.

This clonotype was observed a handful of times. The antigen remains unidentified. With a J-beta primer mix and a sample-barcoded 5' primer, a second PCR ran about 6 to 11 cycles. TCRdb re-called the 5' RACE reads with MiXCR, one entry per CDR3 protein. Among 1.5 million to 2 million distinct CDR3 sequences listed, about 50% were seen once. Isolation yielded PBMCs, at least 7 million per sample, in every case. This sequence originates from a woman aged 40-49 years in good health. The source material was blood. The rearrangement links TRBV2 to TRBJ1-2, with D unresolved. The CDR3 DNA sequence: TGTGCCAGCAGTGAAGATATGACATCGGTACAAAATGGCTACACCTTC. Protein: CASSEDMTSVQNGYTF.